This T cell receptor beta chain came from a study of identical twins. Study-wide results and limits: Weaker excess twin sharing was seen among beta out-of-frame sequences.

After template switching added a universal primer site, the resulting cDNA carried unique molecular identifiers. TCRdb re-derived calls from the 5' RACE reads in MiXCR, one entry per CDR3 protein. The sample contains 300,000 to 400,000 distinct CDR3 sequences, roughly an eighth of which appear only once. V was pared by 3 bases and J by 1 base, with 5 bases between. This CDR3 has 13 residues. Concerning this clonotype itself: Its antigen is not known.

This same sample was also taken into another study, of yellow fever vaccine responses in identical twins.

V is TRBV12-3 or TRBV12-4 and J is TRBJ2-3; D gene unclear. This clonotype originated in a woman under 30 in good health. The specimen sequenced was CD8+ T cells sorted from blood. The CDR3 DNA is TGTGCCAGCAGTTTTAGTCGCACAGATACGCAGTATTTT. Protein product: CASSFSRTDTQYF.